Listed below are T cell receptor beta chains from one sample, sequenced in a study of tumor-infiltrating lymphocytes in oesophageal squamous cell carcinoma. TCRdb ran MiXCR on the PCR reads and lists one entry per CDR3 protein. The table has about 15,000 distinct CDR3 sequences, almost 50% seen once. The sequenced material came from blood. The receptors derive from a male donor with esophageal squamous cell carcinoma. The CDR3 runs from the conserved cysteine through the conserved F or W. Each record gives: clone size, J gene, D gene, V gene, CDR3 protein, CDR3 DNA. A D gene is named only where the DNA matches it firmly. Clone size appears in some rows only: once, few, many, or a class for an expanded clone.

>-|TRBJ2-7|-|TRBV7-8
CASSYSIEQYF
TGTGCCAGCAGTTACAGTATCGAGCAGTACTTC
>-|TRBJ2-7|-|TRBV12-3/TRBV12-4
CASSADWGSYEQYF
TGTGCCAGCAGTGCGGACTGGGGCTCCTACGAGCAGTACTTC
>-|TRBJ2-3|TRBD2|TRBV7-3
CASSAGGSTDTQYF
TGTGCCAGCAGCGCGGGGGGGTCTACAGATACGCAGTATTTT
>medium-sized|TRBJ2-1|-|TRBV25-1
CASSKGVNEQFF
TGTGCCAGCAGTAAAGGGGTGAATGAGCAGTTCTTC
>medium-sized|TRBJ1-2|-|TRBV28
CASSLIGYGYTF
TGTGCCAGCAGTCTCATCGGGTATGGCTACACCTTC
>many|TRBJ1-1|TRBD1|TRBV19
CASSISRGLRAFF
TGTGCCAGTAGTATTTCCAGGGGGCTGCGAGCTTTCTTT
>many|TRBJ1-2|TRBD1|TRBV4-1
CASSQQTDREDGYTF
TGCGCCAGCAGCCAGCAAACGGACAGGGAGGATGGCTACACCTTC
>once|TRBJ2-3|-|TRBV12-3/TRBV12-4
CASSLLDTPFF
TGTGCCAGCAGTTTATTGGACACCCCGTTCTTC
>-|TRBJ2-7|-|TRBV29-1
CSVSEGDYEQYF
TGCAGCGTCTCAGAGGGGGACTACGAGCAGTACTTC
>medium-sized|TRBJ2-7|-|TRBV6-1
CARVQGSAYEQYF
TGTGCCAGGGTGCAGGGTAGCGCCTACGAGCAGTACTTC
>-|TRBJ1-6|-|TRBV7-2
CASSLEAAGSSPLHF
TGTGCCAGCAGCTTAGAAGCGGCAGGGAGTTCACCCCTCCACTTT
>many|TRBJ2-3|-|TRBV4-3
CASSLQPGLSTDTQYF
TGCGCCAGCAGCCTTCAGCCGGGACTGTCCACAGATACGCAGTATTTT
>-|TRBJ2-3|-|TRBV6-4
CASSFQGTPSTDTQYF
TGTGCCAGCAGTTTCCAGGGGACCCCTAGCACAGATACGCAGTATTTT
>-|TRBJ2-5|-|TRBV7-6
CASSFGGLGETQYF
TGTGCTAGCAGCTTCGGGGGGCTAGGGGAGACCCAGTACTTC
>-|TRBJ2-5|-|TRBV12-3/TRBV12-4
CASHYRAAQETQYF
TGTGCCAGCCACTACAGGGCTGCACAAGAGACCCAGTACTTC
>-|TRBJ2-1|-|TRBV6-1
CASIPDTQFF
TGTGCCAGCATCCCAGATACGCAGTTCTTC
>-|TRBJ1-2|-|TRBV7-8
CASSLGRQRYGYTF
TGTGCCAGCAGCTTAGGTCGACAACGCTATGGCTACACCTTC
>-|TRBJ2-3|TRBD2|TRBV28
CASMEGLAGGPRTDTQYF
TGTGCCAGCATGGAGGGACTAGCGGGAGGGCCGCGCACAGATACGCAGTATTTT
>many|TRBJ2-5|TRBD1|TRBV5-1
CASSITGGKETQYF
TGCGCCAGCAGCATAACAGGGGGCAAAGAGACCCAGTACTTC
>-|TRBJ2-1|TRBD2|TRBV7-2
CASSSPERTSTIEQLF
TGTGCCAGCAGCTCCCCCGAAAGGACTAGCACAATTGAGCAGTTATTC
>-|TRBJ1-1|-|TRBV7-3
CASSLTGRDEAFF
TGTGCCAGCAGCTTAACGGGGCGCGATGAAGCTTTCTTT
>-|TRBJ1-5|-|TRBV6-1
CASSEAWGRGRWPQHF
TGTGCCAGCAGTGAAGCATGGGGGAGGGGCCGGTGGCCCCAGCATTTT
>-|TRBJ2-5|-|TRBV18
CASSPGYQETQYF
TGTGCCAGCTCACCGGGTTACCAAGAGACCCAGTACTTC
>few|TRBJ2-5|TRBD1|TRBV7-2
CASSSQGQGAQYF
TGTGCCAGCAGCTCACAGGGGCAAGGGGCCCAGTACTTC
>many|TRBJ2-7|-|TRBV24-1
CATSDASGSSYNEQYF
TGTGCCACCAGTGATGCCTCAGGGAGCTCCTACAATGAGCAGTACTTC
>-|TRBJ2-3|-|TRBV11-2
CASSLNRVADTQYF
TGTGCCAGCAGCTTAAACAGGGTCGCAGATACGCAGTATTTT
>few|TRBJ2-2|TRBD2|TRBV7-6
CASSLVLAGGPGTGELFF
TGTGCTAGCAGCTTAGTGCTAGCGGGAGGGCCTGGCACCGGGGAGCTGTTTTTT
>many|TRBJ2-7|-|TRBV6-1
CASSEAGREFGSYNEQYF
TGTGCCAGCAGTGAAGCGGGCAGAGAGTTCGGCTCCTACAATGAGCAGTACTTC
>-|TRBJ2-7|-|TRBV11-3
CASSLGLIGEYNEQYF
TGTGCCAGCAGCTTAGGTCTCATCGGGGAATACAATGAGCAGTACTTC
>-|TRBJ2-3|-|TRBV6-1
CASAFSGASLADTQYF
TGTGCCAGCGCATTTTCAGGGGCTAGCCTCGCAGATACGCAGTATTTT
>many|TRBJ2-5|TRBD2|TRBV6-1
CASSDPWGGKETQYF
TGTGCCAGCAGTGACCCCTGGGGGGGGAAGGAGACCCAGTACTTC
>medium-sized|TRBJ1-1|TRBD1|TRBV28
CASSPPVGQGGVAAFF
TGTGCCAGCAGTCCACCAGTTGGACAGGGCGGAGTAGCAGCTTTCTTT
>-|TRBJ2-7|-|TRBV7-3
CASSLGGGGSYEQYF
TGTGCCAGCAGCTTAGGGGGTGGGGGAAGCTACGAGCAGTACTTC
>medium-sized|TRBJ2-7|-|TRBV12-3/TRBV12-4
CASSFNRGGEQYF
TGTGCCAGCAGTTTCAACAGGGGAGGGGAGCAGTACTTC
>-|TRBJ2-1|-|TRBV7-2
CASSSTRDNEQFF
TGTGCCAGCAGCTCTACTAGAGACAATGAGCAGTTCTTC
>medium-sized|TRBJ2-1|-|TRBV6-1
CASSRIGSLDNEQFF
TGTGCCAGCAGTCGAATCGGCAGCCTCGACAATGAGCAGTTCTTC
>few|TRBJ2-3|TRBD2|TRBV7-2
CASSSQLAGGGDTQYF
TGTGCCAGCAGCTCTCAGCTAGCGGGAGGGGGAGATACGCAGTATTTT
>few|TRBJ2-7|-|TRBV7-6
CASIGGTSYEQYF
TGTGCCAGCATCGGCGGGACCTCCTACGAGCAGTACTTC
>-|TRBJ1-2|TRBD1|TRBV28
CASSLRTGTGVIYGYTF
TGTGCCAGCAGTTTACGTACCGGGACAGGGGTTATATATGGCTACACCTTC
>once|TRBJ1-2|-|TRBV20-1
CSARDPAGAPPNYGYTF
TGCAGTGCTAGAGATCCGGCAGGGGCCCCACCTAACTATGGCTACACCTTC
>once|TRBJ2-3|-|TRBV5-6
CASSLAGSTQYF
TGTGCCAGCAGCTTGGCCGGAAGTACGCAGTATTTT
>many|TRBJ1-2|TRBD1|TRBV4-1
CASSHGGQGNYGYTF
TGCGCCAGCAGCCATGGGGGACAGGGGAACTATGGCTACACCTTC
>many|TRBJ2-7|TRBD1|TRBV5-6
CASSYGTGDYEQYF
TGTGCCAGCAGCTACGGGACAGGGGACTACGAGCAGTACTTC
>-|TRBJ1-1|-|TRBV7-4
CASSLFGPTDTEAFF
TGTGCCAGCAGCTTATTTGGCCCCACCGACACTGAAGCTTTCTTT
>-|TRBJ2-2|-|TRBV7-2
CASIGAASTGELFF
TGTGCCAGCATCGGGGCGGCCAGCACCGGGGAGCTGTTTTTT
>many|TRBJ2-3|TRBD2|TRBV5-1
CASSISGNLDTQYF
TGCGCCAGCAGCATTAGCGGGAACCTGGATACGCAGTATTTT
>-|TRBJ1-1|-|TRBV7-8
CASSLEQQGEAFF
TGTGCCAGCAGCTTAGAGCAACAGGGAGAAGCTTTCTTT
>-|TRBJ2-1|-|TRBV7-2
CASSLGRGNNEQFF
TGTGCCAGCAGCTTAGGCCGGGGGAACAATGAGCAGTTCTTC
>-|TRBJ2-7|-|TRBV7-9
CASSHRDTLAEQYF
TGTGCCAGCAGCCACCGGGACACCCTCGCCGAGCAGTACTTC
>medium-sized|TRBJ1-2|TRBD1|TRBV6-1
CASTRGSAGGGTYGYTF
TGTGCCAGCACCCGGGGCTCGGCAGGGGGCGGTACCTATGGCTACACCTTC
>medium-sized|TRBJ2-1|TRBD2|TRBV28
CASGLTVGGRNEQFF
TGTGCCAGCGGACTTACGGTGGGAGGGAGAAATGAGCAGTTCTTC
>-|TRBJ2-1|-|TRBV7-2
CASSPDSGSGEQFF
TGTGCCAGCAGCCCAGACAGCGGGTCTGGTGAGCAGTTCTTC
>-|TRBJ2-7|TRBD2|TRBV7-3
CASSLAGGHEQYF
TGTGCCAGCAGCTTAGCGGGAGGACACGAGCAGTACTTC
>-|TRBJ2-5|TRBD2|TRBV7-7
CASSRTGLAGAETQYF
TGTGCTAGCAGCAGAACGGGACTAGCGGGCGCGGAGACCCAGTACTTC
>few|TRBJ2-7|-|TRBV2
CASSTDYSSYNEQYF
TGTGCCAGCAGTACTGACTATAGCTCCTACAATGAGCAGTACTTC
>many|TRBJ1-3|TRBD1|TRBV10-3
CAISESGTGTGNTIYF
TGTGCCATCAGTGAGTCAGGGACAGGGACTGGAAACACCATATATTTT